This T cell receptor (beta chain) emerged from a study of shared clonotypes between healthy human individuals. This CDR3 is 14 amino acids long. Germline V gene sequence: CDR1 GTSNPN, CDR2 SVGIG (reference sequence). Deletions cut 5 bases from V and 0 bases from J, with 11 bases between. Regarding the study as a whole: Rarefaction indicated that sorted-subset sequencing remained incomplete although depth was large.

In the authors' workflow: Filtering was not the same, since immunoSEQ gave junction-only sequences without quality scores. The assay was immunoSEQ multiplex PCR, and TCRdb's table has in-frame clones only and misses some. V and J calls plus clone size are reproduced from that table; the DNA served to infer D and trimming. Here the sample spans around 2.1 million clones, 93% being singletons. As regards this clone: The antigen remains unidentified.

The naive CD8 fraction comprised CD45RO-negative cells positively selected for CCR7 and excluded terminally differentiated effector memory CD45RA+ cells. The source material was naive CD8+ T cells from PBMCs. This TCR was sampled from a young man in good health. Some clones in this sample may be carry-over from other donors' samples. The chain uses TRBV30 and TRBJ2-1; D is possibly TRBD2 (6 bases). The CDR3 region is CAWAGTASYNEQFF. The DNA for the CDR3 is TGTGCCTGGGCCGGGACTGCCTCCTACAATGAGCAGTTCTTC.